This entry concerns a single T cell receptor (beta chain). Clones were read by immunoSEQ multiplex PCR, and TCRdb kept only the in-frame ones, dropping some. The sample lists about 24,000 clones, under 85% occurring once. The data were taken from a study of PD-1 blockade in mismatch repair-deficient tumors. The CDR3 runs 18 residues. The V gene's germline CDR1 is LNHDA and CDR2 SQIVND (reference sequence). V lost 0 bases, J lost 0 bases, and 15 bases lay in between. This clonotype was obtained from an adult with mismatch repair-deficient cancer. The sample here was peripheral blood, taken 12 weeks after starting pembrolizumab. This sequence joins TRBV19 and TRBJ2-1; D not certain. Written as DNA, the CDR3 is TGTGCCAGTAGTATAGATTCCCTGGAAAGTAGCTCCTACAATGAGCAGTTCTTC. Residues: CASSIDSLESSSYNEQFF.